Listed below are T cell receptor beta chains from one sample, sequenced in a study of cytomegalovirus exposure and HLA in healthy donors. TCRdb keeps only in-frame clones here, not all; method: immunoSEQ multiplex PCR. The sample includes about 200,000 clones, roughly 79% of them seen just once. The specimen sequenced was PBMCs. The receptors were sampled from a man between 25 and 39 years old in good health and CMV-seronegative. Both conserved end residues are part of each CDR3.

j_call,v_call,cdr3_aa
TRBJ2-7,TRBV6-5,CASSYTGNYEQYF
TRBJ2-2,TRBV10-1,CASSATSGPGELFF
TRBJ2-1,TRBV9,CASSGVAGEGEQFF
TRBJ1-3,TRBV6-1,CASSEGRQGTGNTIYF
TRBJ1-1,TRBV5-1,CASSLATGTNTEAFF
TRBJ1-5,TRBV19,CASSIPPLRDSNSNQPQHF
TRBJ2-3,TRBV19,CASSKFRGRDTDTQYF
TRBJ1-1,TRBV10-2,CASRDHRQGKYTEAFF
TRBJ1-3,TRBV28,CASDSGNTIYF
TRBJ2-1,TRBV9,CASSAPRLAGGQLAEQFF
TRBJ2-5,TRBV11-3,CASSLAGETQYF
TRBJ2-3,TRBV28,CASSNLRQGGLGTDTQYF
TRBJ1-6,TRBV5-6,CASGRGAGLQGSPLHF
-,TRBV7-9,CASSSSSGSPTYEQYF
TRBJ2-5,TRBV5-1,CASSSGEETQYF
TRBJ1-4,TRBV6-5,CASSPITMGGEKLFF
TRBJ1-5,TRBV15,CATSTGNQPQHF
TRBJ2-7,TRBV12-5,CASASRTSGSIHEQYF
TRBJ2-3,TRBV7-9,CASSLSTDTQYF
TRBJ1-5,TRBV11-3,CASSSGTGGGQPQHF
TRBJ2-1,TRBV11-2,CASSLDLDKFYNEQFF
TRBJ1-1,TRBV11-2,CASTPTGKHEAFF
TRBJ1-4,TRBV25-1,CASSDFGEKLFF
TRBJ2-2,TRBV6-1,CASQRQENTGELFF
TRBJ2-7,TRBV4-1,CASSQTATGVYEQYF
TRBJ2-5,TRBV7-6,CASSLGTGGETQYF
TRBJ2-2,TRBV7-8,CASSSRLAVNTGELFF
TRBJ1-2,TRBV5-6,CASSLGQNYGYTF
TRBJ2-7,TRBV5-1,CASTRTSGGYEQYF
TRBJ2-1,TRBV5-6,CASSPGGLAGSYNEQFF
TRBJ2-3,TRBV5-1,CASSSGTSGNTDTQYF
TRBJ2-1,TRBV5-4,CASSLGGLAGTFPFF
TRBJ2-7,TRBV7-9,CASSPQGHYYEQYF
TRBJ1-6,TRBV6-1,CASSVSGRVGSPLHF